Given below is one T cell receptor beta chain in context. The sample belongs to a study of blood T cells in healthy people across ages. The authors ran a second PCR of about 6 to 11 cycles using a sample-barcoded 5' primer and a J-beta primer mix. TCRdb re-called the 5' RACE reads through MiXCR, storing one row per CDR3 protein. The sample lists more than 700,000 distinct CDR3 sequences; around half were seen once. This CDR3 has 17 amino acids. The V and J ends lost 2 bases and 6 bases respectively, with 20 bases between them. This TCR came from a man at least 80 years old in good health. The sample consisted of blood. V gene TRBV12-3 or TRBV12-4 combines with J gene TRBJ2-4; D may be TRBD2 (6 bases). Written as DNA, the CDR3 is TGTGCCAGCAGTTTATGGGGGAAAACGGGGGTCAGAAACATTCAGTACTTC. Its protein product is CASSLWGKTGVRNIQYF.